This T cell receptor (beta chain) is drawn from a study of spatial heterogeneity in lung cancer. Study overall: More beta-chain than alpha-chain sequences were consistently detected. Broader study findings: When ubiquitous and regional expanded TCRs were counted, their numbers tracked ubiquitous and regional nonsynonymous mutations, respectively. Counts of expanded alpha and beta TCRs within tumors tracked the tumor nonsynonymous mutation count.

For this clonotype: What it binds is not known. For a library built for alpha chains, this beta chain is a stray read; little rests on its size.

MiXCR, applied by TCRdb to the 5' RACE reads, yields one record per CDR3 protein. The sample has about 18,000 distinct CDR3 sequences; about 9.6% are singletons. This CDR3 region has 14 residues. J was trimmed by 5 bases and V by 4 bases; bases with no gene match: 7. Germline CDR1 SGHNT, CDR2 YYREEE (reference sequence). Time point noted: sample taken at primary tumor resection. Without sorting, whole RNA was sequenced from tumor, nontumor lung or frozen PBMC. This clonotype originated in a female donor with early-stage non-small cell lung cancer. The rearrangement uses TRBV5-4 and TRBJ2-3; 7 nucleotides agree with TRBD1. The sample here was lung tumor tissue, taken at surgery. This CDR3 reads CASSLRQGKDTQYF. The CDR3 DNA reads TGTGCCAGCAGCCTACGACAGGGTAAAGATACGCAGTATTTT.